The entry below describes one T cell receptor beta chain. It differs at one base from a far larger clone, so likely a read error. Germline CDR1 is MNHNS and CDR2 is SASEGT. There are 14 residues in the CDR3. This sample is part of a study of kidney transplant recipient with SARS-CoV-2 infection. One entry per CDR3 protein results from TCRdb running MiXCR on the reads. Altogether 200,000 to 300,000 distinct CDR3 sequences are present, around 30% being singletons, with the ten largest covering roughly 7.3%. This chain joins TRBV6-1 and TRBJ2-7; unclear D gene. Sequencing used a blood sample, obtained at baseline and on day 111 from a kidney transplant recipient. This receptor was identified in a male patient between 25 and 39 years old who had COVID-19 and was a kidney transplant recipient. Some T cells may be provided by the graft donor. CDR3 amino acids: CASSVRKGSCEQYF. CDR3 nucleotides: TGTGCCAGCAGTGTAAGGAAGGGCTCCTGCGAGCAGTACTTC.